This TCR beta chain was found in a study of T cells in Graves' hyperthyroidism and ophthalmopathy. Uncontrolled infections, other autoimmune diseases, pregnancy or lactation led to exclusion of patients. The CDR3 is made up of 13 amino acids. Trimming shortened V by 2 bases and J by 9 bases, and 13 bases separated the two germline ends. Germline lookup yields CDR1 SEHNR and CDR2 FQNEAQ (reference sequence). TCR beta CDR3 sequences were amplified from RNA transcripts. The primer set for the first-round RT-PCR of the TCR CDR3 was HTBI. Each CDR3 protein gets one entry after TCRdb re-called the multiplex PCR reads with MiXCR. The table includes about 520,000 distinct CDR3 sequences, less than 25% detected once.

The chain links TRBV7-9 to TRBJ1-1; D ambiguous. The specimen sequenced was blood. This TCR came from a man aged 18 to 29 with Graves' hyperthyroidism. The CDR3 region has the DNA TGTGCCAGCAGCTTAAAAGCGGAGGATCAAGCTTTCTTT. Protein product: CASSLKAEDQAFF.